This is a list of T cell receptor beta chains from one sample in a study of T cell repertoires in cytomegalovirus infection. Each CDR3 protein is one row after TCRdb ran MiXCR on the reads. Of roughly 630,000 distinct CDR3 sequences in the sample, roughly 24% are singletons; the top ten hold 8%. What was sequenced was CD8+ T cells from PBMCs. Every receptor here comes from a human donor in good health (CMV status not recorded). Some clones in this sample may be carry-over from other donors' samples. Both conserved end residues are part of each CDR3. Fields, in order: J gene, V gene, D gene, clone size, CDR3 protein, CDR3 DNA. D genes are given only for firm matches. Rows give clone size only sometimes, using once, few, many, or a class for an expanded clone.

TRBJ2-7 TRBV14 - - CASSHPPESYEQYF TGTGCCAGCAGCCACCCCCCAGAGTCTTACGAGCAGTACTTC
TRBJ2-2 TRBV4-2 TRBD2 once CASSHSIGLAGDSNTGELFF TGTGCCAGCAGCCATTCTATAGGACTAGCGGGGGACTCGAACACCGGGGAGCTGTTTTTT
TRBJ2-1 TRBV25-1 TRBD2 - CTSQGRVWTSGANNEQFF TGTACCAGCCAAGGGAGGGTATGGACTAGCGGGGCCAACAATGAGCAGTTCTTC
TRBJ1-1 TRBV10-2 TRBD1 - CASTPTGLGTEAFF TGCGCCAGCACTCCGACAGGGTTGGGAACTGAAGCTTTCTTT
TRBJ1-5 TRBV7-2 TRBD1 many CASSLMAGGSPQHF TGTGCCAGCAGCTTAATGGCAGGGGGATCGCCCCAGCATTTT
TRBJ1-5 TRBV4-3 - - CASSQDVRGAQGNQPQHF TGCGCCAGCAGCCAAGATGTACGGGGGGCACAGGGCAATCAGCCCCAGCATTTT
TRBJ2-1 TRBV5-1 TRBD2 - CASSLRASGSSYNEQFF TGCGCCAGCAGCTTGAGGGCTAGCGGCAGCTCCTACAATGAGCAGTTCTTC
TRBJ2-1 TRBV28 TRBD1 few CASSPGTVVYNEQFF TGTGCCAGCAGTCCCGGGACAGTAGTATACAATGAGCAGTTCTTC
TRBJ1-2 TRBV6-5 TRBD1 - CASSYLDRVNYGYTF TGTGCCAGCAGTTACCTAGACAGGGTTAACTATGGCTACACCTTC
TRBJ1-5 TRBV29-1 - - CSVAGTPNESNQPQHF TGCAGCGTAGCCGGGACCCCCAACGAGAGTAATCAGCCCCAGCATTTT
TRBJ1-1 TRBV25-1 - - CASSEYLGATEAFF TGTGCCAGCAGTGAATACTTGGGAGCCACTGAAGCTTTCTTT
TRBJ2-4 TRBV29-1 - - CSVEGGAGGFGNIQYF TGCAGCGTTGAGGGGGGGGCTGGGGGTTTCGGAAACATTCAGTACTTC
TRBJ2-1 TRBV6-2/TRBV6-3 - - CASSYSGLNEQFF TGTGCCAGCAGTTACTCAGGCCTAAATGAGCAGTTCTTC
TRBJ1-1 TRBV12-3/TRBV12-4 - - CASRHGQSKVSMAFF TGTGCCAGCAGACATGGACAGTCTAAGGTGTCGATGGCTTTCTTT
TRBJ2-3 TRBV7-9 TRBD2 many CASSPAGGADTQYF TGTGCCAGCAGCCCCGCCGGGGGGGCAGATACGCAGTATTTT
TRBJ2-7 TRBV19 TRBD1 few CASSTGTGLYEQYF TGTGCCAGTAGTACCGGGACAGGGCTGTACGAGCAGTACTTC
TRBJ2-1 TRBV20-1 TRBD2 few CSAWTSGDHYNEQFF TGCAGTGCCTGGACTAGCGGGGACCACTACAATGAGCAGTTCTTC
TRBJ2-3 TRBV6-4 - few CASGLARADTQYF TGTGCCAGCGGACTGGCTCGGGCCGATACGCAGTATTTT
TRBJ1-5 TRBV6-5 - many CASSYGYYQPQHF TGTGCCAGCAGTTATGGCTATTACCAGCCCCAGCATTTT
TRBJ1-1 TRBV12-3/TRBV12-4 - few CASSLSAQAFF TGTGCCAGCAGTTTAAGCGCACAAGCTTTCTTT
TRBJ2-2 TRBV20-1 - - CSARGSGGELFF TGCAGTGCTAGAGGGAGTGGGGGGGAGCTGTTTTTT
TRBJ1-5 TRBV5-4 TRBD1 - CASSWGQVNQPQHF TGTGCCAGCAGCTGGGGACAGGTGAATCAGCCCCAGCATTTT
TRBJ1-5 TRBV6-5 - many CASSPLDSYSNQPQHF TGTGCCAGCAGTCCACTCGACAGCTATAGCAATCAGCCCCAGCATTTT
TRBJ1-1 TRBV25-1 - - CASSELGQGTLNTEAFF TGTGCCAGCAGTGAATTAGGGCAGGGGACCTTGAACACTGAAGCTTTCTTT
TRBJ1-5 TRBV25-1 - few CASGAGAADQPQHF TGTGCCAGTGGAGCAGGGGCCGCGGATCAGCCCCAGCATTTT
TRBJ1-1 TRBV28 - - CASSLKPTLKDTEAFF TGTGCCAGCAGTTTAAAGCCGACCCTGAAGGACACTGAAGCTTTCTTT
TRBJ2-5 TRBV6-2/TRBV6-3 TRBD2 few CASTPWVAGGETQYF TGTGCCAGCACTCCCTGGGTAGCGGGGGGTGAGACCCAGTACTTC
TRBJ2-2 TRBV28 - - CASIPRAGANTGELFF TGTGCCAGCATTCCCAGGGCAGGAGCGAACACCGGGGAGCTGTTTTTT
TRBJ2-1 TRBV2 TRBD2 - CASSELAGFVIDEQFF TGTGCCAGCAGTGAACTAGCGGGGTTTGTCATCGATGAGCAGTTCTTC
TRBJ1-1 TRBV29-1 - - CSVIGRKNTEAFF TGCAGCGTCATTGGACGGAAGAACACTGAAGCTTTCTTT
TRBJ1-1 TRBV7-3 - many CASSLHPANTEAFF TGTGCCAGCAGCCTCCATCCCGCGAACACTGAAGCTTTCTTT
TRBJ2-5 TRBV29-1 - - CSGGGGPEEETQYF TGCAGCGGCGGCGGGGGCCCCGAGGAAGAGACCCAGTACTTC
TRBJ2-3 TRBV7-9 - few CASSSPRQKLRSTDTQYF TGTGCCAGCAGCTCTCCTCGACAGAAACTACGTAGCACAGATACGCAGTATTTT
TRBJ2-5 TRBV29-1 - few CSVGPGPRTETQYF TGCAGCGTTGGGCCCGGGCCACGCACTGAGACCCAGTACTTC
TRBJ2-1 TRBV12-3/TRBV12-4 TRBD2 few CASLIPGSGGLPKDNEQFF TGTGCCAGCCTCATCCCTGGTAGCGGGGGGTTACCAAAGGACAATGAGCAGTTCTTC
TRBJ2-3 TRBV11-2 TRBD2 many CASRDLAGGLGVGTQYF TGTGCCAGCAGGGACCTAGCGGGGGGGCTTGGCGTGGGTACGCAGTATTTT
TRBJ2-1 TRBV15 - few CATSGDSRVTGNEQFF TGTGCCACCAGCGGGGACTCTCGGGTCACTGGCAATGAGCAGTTCTTC